Below are 9 T cell receptor beta chains sequenced from a single sample in a study of cytomegalovirus exposure and HLA in healthy donors (dated by TCRdb to 2016 to 2017). Receptor amplification or capture employed the immunoSEQ multiplex PCR assay. For the multiplex PCR, a mixture combining 60 forward primers for TCR Vbeta segments and 13 reverse primers for TCR Jbeta segments was used. What TCRdb holds here is the immuneACCESS table cut down to in-frame rearrangements. Part of the clones is not present; checked against another copy, under half of the missing clones reflect an unresolved V gene, and the others are unexplained. The sample's records list about 32,000 clones. Approximately 4.8% of the sample is held by the ten biggest clonotypes. The sample consisted of PBMCs. Receptor source: a female donor in good health and CMV-seronegative.

The chain couples TRBV5-1 to TRBJ2-2; possible D gene TRBD1, 6 bases. V was cut by 4 bases and J by 3 bases, with 13 bases left in between. This CDR3 comprises 15 residues. From germline, CDR1 is SGHRS and CDR2 YFSETQ. CDR3 sequence (DNA): TGCGCCAGCAGCCCGACCGGACAGTACACCGGGGAGCTGTTTTTT. Its translation: CASSPTGQYTGELFF.

The chain combines TRBV6-4 with TRBJ2-1; 10 bases map to TRBD2. Germline V gene data show CDR1 as MRHNA and CDR2 as SNTAGT. Trimming removed 3 bases from V and 7 bases from J; junction bases left unmatched: 6. CDR3 length equals 15 residues. The CDR3 DNA sequence: TGTGCCAGCAGTGAAAGCGGGGGGGCCGGGAATGAGCAGTTCTTC. Its translation is CASSESGGAGNEQFF.

The chain links TRBV18 to TRBJ1-2; D possibly corresponds to TRBD1 (5 bases). The CDR3 extends over 13 amino acids. V was clipped by 3 bases and J by 7 bases, with 12 bases between them. Germline V lookup: CDR1 KGHSH, CDR2 LQKENI. DNA for the CDR3: TGTGCCAGCTCACCTTACAAAGGGGCTGGCTACACCTTC. This sequence encodes CASSPYKGAGYTF.

The CDR3 region has the DNA TGTGCCAGCAGCTGGGACACCCAAGAGACCCAGTACTTC. Translating gives CASSWDTQETQYF. The V and J genes are TRBV11-3 and TRBJ2-5, with D possibly TRBD1 on 6 matching bases. Germline CDR1 reads SGHNT; CDR2 reads YENEEA. V was shortened by 4 bases and J by 1 base, with 7 bases between the two germline ends. This CDR3 contains 13 residues.

The V and J genes are TRBV29-1 and TRBJ1-4, with 8 bases identical to TRBD1. Per the germline V gene, CDR1 is SQVTM and CDR2 is ANQGSEA. The CDR3 is 14 residues long. The V segment lost 6 bases and the J segment 6 bases; nucleotides outside the gene matches: 9. The CDR3 DNA reads TGCAGCGTAAGCAGGGGGCGAGGCGATGAAAAACTGTTTTTT. Amino acids: CSVSRGRGDEKLFF.

J is TRBJ2-3 and V is TRBV4-1; tentatively, D is TRBD2 (5 bases). In germline, CDR1 is MGHRA, CDR2 YSYEKL. The CDR3 runs to 14 residues. The V end was cut by 4 bases, the J end by 1 base, with 9 bases between. The CDR3 DNA reads TGCGCCAGCAGCCGACTACCCCGCACAGATACGCAGTATTTT. The encoded protein is CASSRLPRTDTQYF.

The CDR3 DNA is TGTGCCAGCAGCCGTACCGGGACAGGGCTCTCCTATAATTCACCCCTCCACTTT. Amino acid sequence: CASSRTGTGLSYNSPLHF. The chain couples TRBV7-9 to TRBJ1-6; 9 nucleotides match TRBD1. Germline CDR1 SEHNR, CDR2 FQNEAQ (reference sequence). J gave up 0 bases and V 5 bases, and 8 bases lay outside the gene matches. The CDR3 totals 18 residues.

V gene TRBV7-2 combines with J gene TRBJ2-7, with 9 bases fitting TRBD1. The CDR3 is made up of 15 amino acids. V lost 2 bases and J lost 4; bases outside the gene matches: 6. The germline CDR1 and CDR2 sequences are SGHTA and FQGNSA. CDR3 coding DNA: TGTGCCAGCAGCTTAATGGGGACAGGGAGGTACGAGCAGTACTTC. This gives the protein CASSLMGTGRYEQYF.

V is TRBV28 and J is TRBJ1-2; 7 bases map to TRBD1. The CDR3 totals 14 residues. Germline V gives CDR1 MDHEN, CDR2 SYDVKM. With 9 bases clipped from V and 4 bases from J, the junction kept 11 bases outside the gene matches. The CDR3 coding sequence is TGTGCCAGTCGGGACAGCGGGGGTGTCTATGGCTACACCTTC. The encoded protein is CASRDSGGVYGYTF.